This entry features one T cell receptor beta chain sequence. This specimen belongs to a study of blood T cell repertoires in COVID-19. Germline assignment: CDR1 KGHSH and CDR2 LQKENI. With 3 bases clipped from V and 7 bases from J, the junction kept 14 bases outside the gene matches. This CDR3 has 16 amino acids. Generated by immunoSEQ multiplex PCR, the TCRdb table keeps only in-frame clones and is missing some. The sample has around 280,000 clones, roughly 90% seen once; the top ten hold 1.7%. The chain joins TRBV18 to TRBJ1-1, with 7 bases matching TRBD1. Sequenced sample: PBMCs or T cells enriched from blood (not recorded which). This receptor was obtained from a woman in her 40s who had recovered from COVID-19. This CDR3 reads CASSPPGGHSGGEAFF. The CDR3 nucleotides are TGTGCCAGCTCACCGCCAGGGGGTCATAGCGGTGGTGAAGCTTTCTTT.